This TCR beta chain came from a study of OX40 agonist ivuxolimab in advanced cancers. Study findings and constraints: The expanded peripheral T cells' antigen specificity was not determined. Within 6 weeks, CD4+ and CD8+ blood T cells expanded clonally at 0.1 to 3.0 mg/kg.

This clone appeared once. What it recognizes is unknown. The length of the CDR3 is 14 residues. Blood samples were obtained at baseline, cycle 4 day 1, and cycle 7 day 1. Libraries were prepared by immunoSEQ multiplex PCR; TCRdb keeps only in-frame clonotypes and omits some of them. This table has 39,000 or so clones, around nine tenths appearing once. This sequence joins TRBV21-1 and TRBJ2-7; the listed D gene, TRBD2, was not tested against the DNA. TRBV21-1 corresponds to a pseudogene. The source material was CD4+ or CD8+ T cells sorted from blood, sampled in a trial of the OX40 agonist ivuxolimab. This clonotype was obtained from an adult with an advanced solid tumor such as melanoma, head and neck, liver or kidney cancer. The CDR3 DNA sequence: TGTGCCAGCAGCGCGAAGGGGGGGTCCTACGAGCAGTACTTC. Its translation: CASSAKGGSYEQYF.